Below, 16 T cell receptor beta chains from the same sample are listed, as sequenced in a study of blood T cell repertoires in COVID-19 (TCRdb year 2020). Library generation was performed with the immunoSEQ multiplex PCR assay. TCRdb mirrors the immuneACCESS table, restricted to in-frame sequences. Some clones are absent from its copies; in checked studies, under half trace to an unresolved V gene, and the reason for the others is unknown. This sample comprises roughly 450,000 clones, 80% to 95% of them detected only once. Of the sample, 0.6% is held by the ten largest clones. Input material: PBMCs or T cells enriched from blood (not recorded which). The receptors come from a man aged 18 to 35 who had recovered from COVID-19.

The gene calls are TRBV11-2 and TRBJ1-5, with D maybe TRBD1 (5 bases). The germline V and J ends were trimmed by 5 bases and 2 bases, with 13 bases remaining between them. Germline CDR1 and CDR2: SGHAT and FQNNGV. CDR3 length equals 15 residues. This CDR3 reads CASSLDTGGNQPQHF. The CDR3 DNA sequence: TGTGCCAGCAGCCTGGACACCGGAGGCAATCAGCCCCAGCATTTT.

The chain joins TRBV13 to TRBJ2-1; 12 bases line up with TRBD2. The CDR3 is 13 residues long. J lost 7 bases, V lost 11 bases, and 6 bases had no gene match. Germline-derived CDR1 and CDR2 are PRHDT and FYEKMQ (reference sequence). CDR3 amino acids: CAGGLAGSNEQFF. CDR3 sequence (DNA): TGTGCCGGTGGACTAGCGGGAAGTAATGAGCAGTTCTTC.

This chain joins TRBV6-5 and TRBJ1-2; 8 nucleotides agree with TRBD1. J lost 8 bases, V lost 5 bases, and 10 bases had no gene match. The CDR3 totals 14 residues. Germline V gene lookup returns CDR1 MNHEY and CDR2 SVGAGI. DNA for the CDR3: TGTGCCAGCAGTCCAATTTCAGGGGGCCTAGGCTACACCTTC. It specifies CASSPISGGLGYTF.

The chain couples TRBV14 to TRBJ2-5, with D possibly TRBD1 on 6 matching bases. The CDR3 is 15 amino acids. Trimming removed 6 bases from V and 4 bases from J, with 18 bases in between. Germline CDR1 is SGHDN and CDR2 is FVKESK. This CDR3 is CASSPWAGVAETQYF. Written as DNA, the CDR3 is TGTGCCAGCAGTCCCTGGGCAGGGGTGGCAGAGACCCAGTACTTC.

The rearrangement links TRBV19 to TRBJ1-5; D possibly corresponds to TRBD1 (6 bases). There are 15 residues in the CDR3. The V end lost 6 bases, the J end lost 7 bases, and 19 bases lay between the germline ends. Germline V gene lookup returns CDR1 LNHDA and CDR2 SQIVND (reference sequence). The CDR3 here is CASRGFTGGAQPQHF. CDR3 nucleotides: TGTGCCAGTAGGGGATTCACGGGGGGCGCACAGCCCCAGCATTTT.

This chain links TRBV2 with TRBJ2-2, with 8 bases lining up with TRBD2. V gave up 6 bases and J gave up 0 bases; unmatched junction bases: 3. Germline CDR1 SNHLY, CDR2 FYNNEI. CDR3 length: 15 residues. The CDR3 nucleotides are TGTGCCAGCAGGCTAGCGGGCTCGAACACCGGGGAGCTGTTTTTT. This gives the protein CASRLAGSNTGELFF.

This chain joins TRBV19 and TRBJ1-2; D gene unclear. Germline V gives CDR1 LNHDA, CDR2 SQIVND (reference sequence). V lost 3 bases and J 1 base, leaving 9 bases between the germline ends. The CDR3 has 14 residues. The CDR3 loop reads CASSMIEINYGYTF. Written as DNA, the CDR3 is TGTGCCAGTAGTATGATAGAGATTAACTATGGCTACACCTTC.

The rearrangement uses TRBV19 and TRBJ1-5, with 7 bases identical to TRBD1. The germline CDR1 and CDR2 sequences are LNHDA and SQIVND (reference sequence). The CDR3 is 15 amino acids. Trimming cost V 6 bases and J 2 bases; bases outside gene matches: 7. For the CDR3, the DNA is TGTGCCAGTAGCAACACCGGGACAGGCAATCAGCCCCAGCATTTT. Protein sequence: CASSNTGTGNQPQHF.

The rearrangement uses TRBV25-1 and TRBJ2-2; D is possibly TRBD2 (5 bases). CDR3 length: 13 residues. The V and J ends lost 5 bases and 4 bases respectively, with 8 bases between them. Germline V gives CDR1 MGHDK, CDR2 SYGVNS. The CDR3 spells CASSPTITGELFF. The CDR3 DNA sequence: TGTGCCAGCAGTCCGACTATCACCGGGGAGCTGTTTTTT.

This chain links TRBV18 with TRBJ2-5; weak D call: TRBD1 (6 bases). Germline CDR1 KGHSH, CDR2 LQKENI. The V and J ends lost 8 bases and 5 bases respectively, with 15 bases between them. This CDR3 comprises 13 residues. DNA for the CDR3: TGTGCCAGCGGGGACACATCGGCGGAGACCCAGTACTTC. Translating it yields CASGDTSAETQYF.

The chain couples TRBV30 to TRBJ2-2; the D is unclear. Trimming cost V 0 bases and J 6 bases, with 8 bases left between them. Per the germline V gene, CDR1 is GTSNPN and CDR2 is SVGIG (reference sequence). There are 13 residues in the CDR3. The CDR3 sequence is CAWSVLSPGELFF. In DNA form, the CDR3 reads TGTGCCTGGAGTGTACTCTCTCCCGGGGAGCTGTTTTTT.

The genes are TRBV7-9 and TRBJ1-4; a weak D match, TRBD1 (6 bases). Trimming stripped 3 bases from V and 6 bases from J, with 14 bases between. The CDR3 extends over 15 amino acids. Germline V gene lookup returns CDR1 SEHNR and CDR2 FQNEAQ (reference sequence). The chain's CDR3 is CASSFTGSIDEKLFF. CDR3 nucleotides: TGTGCCAGCAGCTTCACAGGGTCTATTGATGAAAAACTGTTTTTT. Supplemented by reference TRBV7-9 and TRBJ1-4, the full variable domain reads DTGVSQNPRHKITKRGQNVTFRCDPISEHNRLYWYRQTLGQGPEFLTYFQNEAQLEKSRLLSDRFSAERPKGSFSTLEIQRTEQGDSAMYLCASSFTGSIDEKLFFGSGTQLSVL.

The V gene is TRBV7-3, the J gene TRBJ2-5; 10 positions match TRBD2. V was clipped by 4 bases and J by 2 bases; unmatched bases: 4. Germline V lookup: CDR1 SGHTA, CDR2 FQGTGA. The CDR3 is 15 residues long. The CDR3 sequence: CASSSGLAAQETQYF. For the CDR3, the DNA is TGTGCCAGCAGCTCAGGACTAGCGGCACAAGAGACCCAGTACTTC.

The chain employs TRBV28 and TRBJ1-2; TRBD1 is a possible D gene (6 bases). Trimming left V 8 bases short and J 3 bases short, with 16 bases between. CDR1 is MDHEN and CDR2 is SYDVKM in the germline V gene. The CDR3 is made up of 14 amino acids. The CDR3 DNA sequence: TGTGCCAGCGCCCTAGGGGGACGGGACTATGGCTACACCTTC. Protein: CASALGGRDYGYTF.

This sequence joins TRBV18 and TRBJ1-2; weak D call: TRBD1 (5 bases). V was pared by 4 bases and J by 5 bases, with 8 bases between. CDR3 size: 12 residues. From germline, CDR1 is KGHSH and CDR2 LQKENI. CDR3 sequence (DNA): TGTGCCAGCTCACAGGGGATATATGGCTACACCTTC. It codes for CASSQGIYGYTF.

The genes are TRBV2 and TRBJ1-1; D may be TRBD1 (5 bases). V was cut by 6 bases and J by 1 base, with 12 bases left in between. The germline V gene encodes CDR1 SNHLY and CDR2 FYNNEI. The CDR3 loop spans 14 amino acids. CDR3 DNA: TGTGCCAGCAGCGTGGGACTGCCGAACACTGAAGCTTTCTTT. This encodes CASSVGLPNTEAFF.